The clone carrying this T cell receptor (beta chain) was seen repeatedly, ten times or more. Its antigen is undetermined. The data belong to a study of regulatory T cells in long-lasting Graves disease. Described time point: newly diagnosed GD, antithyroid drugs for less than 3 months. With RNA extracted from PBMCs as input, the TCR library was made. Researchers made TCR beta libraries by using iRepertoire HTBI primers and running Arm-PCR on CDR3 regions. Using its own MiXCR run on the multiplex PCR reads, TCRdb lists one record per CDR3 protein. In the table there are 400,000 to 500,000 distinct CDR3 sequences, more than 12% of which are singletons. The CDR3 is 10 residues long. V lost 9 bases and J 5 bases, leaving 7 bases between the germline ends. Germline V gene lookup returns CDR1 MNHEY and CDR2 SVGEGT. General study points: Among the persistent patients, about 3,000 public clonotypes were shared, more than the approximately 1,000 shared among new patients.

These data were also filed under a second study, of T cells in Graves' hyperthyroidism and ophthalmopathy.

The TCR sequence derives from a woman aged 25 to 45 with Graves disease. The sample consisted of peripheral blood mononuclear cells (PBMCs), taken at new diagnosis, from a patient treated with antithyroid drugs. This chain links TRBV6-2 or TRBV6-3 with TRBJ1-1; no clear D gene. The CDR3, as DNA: TGTGCCAGTCGGAGGACTGAAGCTTTCTTT. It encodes CASRRTEAFF.